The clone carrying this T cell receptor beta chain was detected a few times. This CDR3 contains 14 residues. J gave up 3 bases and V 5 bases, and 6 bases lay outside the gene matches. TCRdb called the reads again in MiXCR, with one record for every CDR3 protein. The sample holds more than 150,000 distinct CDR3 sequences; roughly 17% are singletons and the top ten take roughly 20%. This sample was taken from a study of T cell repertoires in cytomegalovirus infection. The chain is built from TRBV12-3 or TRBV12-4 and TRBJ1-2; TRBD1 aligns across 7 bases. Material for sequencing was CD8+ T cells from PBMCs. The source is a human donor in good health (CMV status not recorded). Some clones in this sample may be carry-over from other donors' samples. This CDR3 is CASSPQGGYYGYTF. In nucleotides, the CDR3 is TGTGCCAGCAGTCCCCAGGGGGGGTACTATGGCTACACCTTC.